This T cell receptor (beta chain) originates from a study of radiation and T cells in renal cell carcinoma (dated by TCRdb to 2019 to 2021). Describing the broader study: TCR beta sequencing covered roughly 53 samples in total, comprising some 26 tumors and around 27 peripheral blood samples. The last blood draw happened 4 weeks after radiation, timed to coincide with nephrectomy. Across all 55 or so samples, under 5 million unique CDR3 nucleotide sequences, encoding roughly 2,600,000 unique CDR3 amino acid sequences, were identified. Broader findings and caveats from the paper: Because the trial had a single-armed design, the trial could not examine how radiation dose or scheduling affected the TCR repertoire. Tracking of blood repertoire dynamics stopped at three to five weeks after treatment, with no follow-up past that point. An increase in top tumor clonotypes in blood was observed from baseline to 2 weeks post-radiation, followed by contraction by 4 weeks, which was taken to suggest transient expansion of tumor-resident clones. Because pretreatment tumor biopsies were not available, the baseline intratumoral presence of clonotypes could not be determined.

The meaning of the sample's time point label: blood 4 weeks post-SBRT, at nephrectomy. The sample's treatment or condition label, decoded: 15 Gy SBRT to primary tumor, nephrectomy 4 weeks later. Samples came from a clinical trial, in which primary renal cell carcinomas received 15 Gy stereotactic body radiation therapy followed by nephrectomy 4 weeks later. To follow tumor-enriched clonotypes, peripheral blood was collected serially from radiation-treated patients at baseline and again at 2 weeks and 4 weeks after SBRT. All patients had renal cell carcinoma with clear cell pathology. The QIAamp DNA Blood Mini Kit (Qiagen) was used to prepare genomic DNA for TCR sequencing. Samples were included in the analyses only if all quality control checks were passed. TCR beta libraries were generated from genomic DNA with the immunoSEQ kit, following the manufacturer's recommendations. For library preparation, a first multiplex PCR was performed with proprietary primers, followed by a second PCR in which unique barcodes were added, and bead cleanups were performed after each round. A positive control reaction and a negative control reaction, both provided in the kit, were run with every batch of samples. The final libraries were assessed on an Agilent 4200 TapeStation D1000 ScreenTape, pooled by volume, and quantified by qPCR. Sequencing was performed on an Illumina NextSeq500 with a MidOutput 150-cycle cartridge, and 156 Read1 and 15 Index1 cycles were run with kit custom primers. The pooled library was loaded at about 0.98 pM, with an approximately 20% PhiX control spiked in. Processing in the source paper ran as follows. Vendor-processed data were analyzed in R, and a clonotype was defined as all T cells sharing the same CDR3 nucleotide sequence. In the clone abundance analyses, frequencies were normalized to the 10,000 most abundant clones in each sample. Public T cell clones, averaging fewer than five per sample, were removed before analysis. Tumor-enriched and baseline blood-enriched clonotypes were defined by at least a 32-fold difference in abundance between compartments. A beta-binomial differential abundance model was used to identify clonotypes that expanded or contracted between blood time points. Similarity between tumor and blood repertoires was quantified using the Baroni-Urbani and Buser coefficient, and groups were compared with two-tailed Wilcoxon tests in R. TCRdb stores this immuneACCESS table with in-frame sequences only. Part of the clones is absent; in the studies checked, under half of the shortfall reflects unresolved V genes, and no reason is known for the rest. Clone size and V and J calls were adopted from that table, with D and trimming inferred from the DNA. The sample records 150,000 to 200,000 clones, 88% of which are singletons. Together, the top ten hold approximately 11% of the sample.

V gives up 4 bases and J gives up 5 bases, and the segment between their germline ends measures 12 bases. In the germline V gene, CDR1 corresponds to SGHRS and CDR2 to YFSETQ. Including cysteine and phenylalanine, the CDR3 has 14 amino acids. The kept DNA is CDR3 alone, 42 bases in frame from the first base. In regard to this clone: The clone's antigen remains unknown. No base qualities exist here, and no much larger clone lies one base off it.

The source was blood, collected from a patient whose treatment included radiotherapy and nephrectomy. The chain is assembled from TRBV5-1 and TRBJ1-4; TRBD1 is a weak D gene call, 5 bases matching. The receptor comes from a woman between 45 and 60 years old with renal cell carcinoma. The CDR3 reads as follows: CASSRRGGNEKLFF. The DNA sequence is given as TGCGCCAGCAGCCGCCGTGGGGGGAATGAAAAACTGTTTTTT.